This T cell receptor (beta chain) comes out of a study of cytomegalovirus exposure and HLA in healthy donors. With regard to this clone: Other DNA sequences in the same sample also yield this CDR3.

Here immunoSEQ multiplex PCR was the method, and the copy in TCRdb shows in-frame clones only, minus some. The sample lists about 280,000 clones, roughly 88% seen once, with roughly 0.93% in the top ten. The TCR was taken from a woman between 18 and 30 years old in good health and CMV-seronegative. The sequenced sample consisted of PBMCs.

CDR3 in amino acids: CASSPHTGTGHGELFF. The CDR3 bases are TGTGCCAGCAGTCCCCATACAGGGACGGGTCACGGGGAGCTGTTTTTT. This chain joins TRBV27 and TRBJ2-2; possibly TRBD1 for D (6 bases). Germline V lookup: CDR1 MNHEY, CDR2 SMNVEV (reference sequence). The CDR3 is 16 residues long. The V gene lost 5 bases and the J gene lost 7 bases, with 20 bases spanning the gap.